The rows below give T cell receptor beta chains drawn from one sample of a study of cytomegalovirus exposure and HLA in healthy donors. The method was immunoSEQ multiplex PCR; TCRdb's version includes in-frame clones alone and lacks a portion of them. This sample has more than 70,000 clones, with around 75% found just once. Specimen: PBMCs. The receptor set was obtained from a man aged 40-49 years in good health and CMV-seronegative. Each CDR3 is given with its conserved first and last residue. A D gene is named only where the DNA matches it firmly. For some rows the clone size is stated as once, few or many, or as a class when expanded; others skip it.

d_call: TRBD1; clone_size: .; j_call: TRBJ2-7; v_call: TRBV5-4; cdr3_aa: CATTGVTPYEQYF; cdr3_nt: TGTGCCACCACAGGGGTCACCCCCTACGAGCAGTACTTC
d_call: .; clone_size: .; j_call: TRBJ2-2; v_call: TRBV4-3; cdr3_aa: CASSQDPGRGTGELFF; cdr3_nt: TGCGCCAGCAGCCAAGATCCTGGCAGGGGCACCGGGGAGCTGTTTTTT
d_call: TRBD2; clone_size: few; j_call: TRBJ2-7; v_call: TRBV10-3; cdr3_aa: CAISDFLLAGATPYEQYF; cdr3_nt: TGTGCCATCAGTGATTTTTTACTAGCGGGGGCTACTCCCTACGAGCAGTACTTC
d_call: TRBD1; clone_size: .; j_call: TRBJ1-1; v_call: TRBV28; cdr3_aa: CASSLEGAGTEAFF; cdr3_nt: TGTGCCAGCAGTTTGGAGGGGGCAGGGACTGAAGCTTTCTTT
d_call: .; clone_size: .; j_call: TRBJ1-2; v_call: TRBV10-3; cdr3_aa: CAISPGEVYGYTF; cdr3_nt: TGTGCCATCAGCCCGGGAGAAGTTTATGGCTACACCTTC
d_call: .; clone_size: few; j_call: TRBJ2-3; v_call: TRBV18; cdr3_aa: CASSRGSSDTQYF; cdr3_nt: TGTGCCAGCTCACGGGGCAGTTCAGATACGCAGTATTTT
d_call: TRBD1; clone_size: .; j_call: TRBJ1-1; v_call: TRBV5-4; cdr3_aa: CASSFGQEIEAFF; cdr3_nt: TGTGCCAGCAGCTTTGGACAGGAGATTGAAGCTTTCTTT
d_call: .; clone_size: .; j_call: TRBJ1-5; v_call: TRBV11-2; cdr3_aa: CASSFGGSNQPQHF; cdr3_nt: TGTGCCAGCAGCTTTGGAGGGAGCAATCAGCCCCAGCATTTT
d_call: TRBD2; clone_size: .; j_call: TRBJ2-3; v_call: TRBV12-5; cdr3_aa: CASGLVLAGGPSDTQYF; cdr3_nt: TGTGCTAGTGGTTTGGTACTAGCGGGGGGGCCATCAGATACGCAGTATTTT
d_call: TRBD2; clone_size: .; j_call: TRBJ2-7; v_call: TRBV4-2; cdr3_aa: CASSQDRERGLNYEQYF; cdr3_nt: TGTGCCAGCAGCCAAGATAGGGAGCGGGGGCTGAACTACGAGCAGTACTTC
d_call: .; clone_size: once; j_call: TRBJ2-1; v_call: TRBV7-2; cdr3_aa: CASSSGAQLGEQFF; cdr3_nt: TGTGCCAGCAGCTCAGGGGCCCAACTAGGAGAGCAGTTCTTC
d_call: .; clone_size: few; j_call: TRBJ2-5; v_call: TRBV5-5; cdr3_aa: CASSLPGGSQYF; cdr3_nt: TGTGCCAGCAGCTTACCAGGGGGGTCCCAGTACTTC
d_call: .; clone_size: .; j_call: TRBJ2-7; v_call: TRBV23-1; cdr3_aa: CASNGQRTDEQYF; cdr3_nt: TGCGCCAGCAATGGACAGCGGACTGACGAGCAGTACTTC
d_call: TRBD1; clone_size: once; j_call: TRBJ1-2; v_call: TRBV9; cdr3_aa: CASSRDQGALGYTF; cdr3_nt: TGTGCCAGCAGCCGCGACCAGGGGGCGCTTGGCTACACCTTC
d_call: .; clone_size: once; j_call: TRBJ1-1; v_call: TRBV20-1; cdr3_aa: CSAIRGAEAFF; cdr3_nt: TGCAGTGCTATCAGGGGAGCTGAAGCTTTCTTT
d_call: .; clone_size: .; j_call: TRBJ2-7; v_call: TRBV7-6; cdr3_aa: CASSFKVRAGKDYEQYF; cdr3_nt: TGTGCCAGCAGCTTCAAAGTTAGGGCGGGGAAAGACTACGAGCAGTACTTC
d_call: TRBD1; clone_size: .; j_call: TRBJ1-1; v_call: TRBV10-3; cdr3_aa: CAIQGALNTEAFF; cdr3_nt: TGTGCCATTCAGGGGGCCCTCAACACTGAAGCTTTCTTT
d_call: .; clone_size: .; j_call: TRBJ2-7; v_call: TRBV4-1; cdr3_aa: CASSQPAGRFHEQYF; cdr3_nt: TGCGCCAGCAGCCAGCCGGCAGGGAGGTTCCACGAGCAGTACTTC
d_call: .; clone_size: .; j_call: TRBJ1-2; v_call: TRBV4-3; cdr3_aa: CASSQDSSGNNLGYTF; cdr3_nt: TGCGCCAGCAGCCAAGATTCGAGCGGAAACAACCTTGGCTACACCTTC
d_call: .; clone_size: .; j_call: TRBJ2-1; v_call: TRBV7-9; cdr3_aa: CASSLVGLGSSYNEQFF; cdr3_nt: TGTGCCAGCAGCTTAGTCGGGCTAGGGAGCTCCTACAATGAGCAGTTCTTC
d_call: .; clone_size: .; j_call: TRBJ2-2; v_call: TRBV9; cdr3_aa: CASSYRTYALNTGELFF; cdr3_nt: TGTGCCAGCAGCTATCGGACATACGCATTAAACACCGGGGAGCTGTTTTTT
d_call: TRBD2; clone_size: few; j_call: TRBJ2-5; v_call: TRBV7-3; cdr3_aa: CASSPQRGAKETQYF; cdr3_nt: TGTGCCAGCTCGCCCCAGCGGGGGGCGAAAGAGACCCAGTACTTC
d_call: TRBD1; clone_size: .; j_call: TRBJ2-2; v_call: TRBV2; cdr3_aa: CAGRTGGFANTGELFF; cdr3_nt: TGTGCCGGTCGAACAGGGGGCTTCGCGAACACCGGGGAGCTGTTTTTT
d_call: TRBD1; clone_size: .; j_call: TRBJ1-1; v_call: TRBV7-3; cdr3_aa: CASSPQGGFTEAFF; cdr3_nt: TGTGCCAGCAGCCCACAGGGGGGATTTACTGAAGCTTTCTTT
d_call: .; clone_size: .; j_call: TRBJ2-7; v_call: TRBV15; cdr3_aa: CATSRFLESSYEQYF; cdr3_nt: TGTGCCACCAGCAGATTTCTGGAGAGCTCCTACGAGCAGTACTTC
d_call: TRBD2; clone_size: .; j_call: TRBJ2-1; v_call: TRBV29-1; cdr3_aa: CSVEGTSSRNEQFF; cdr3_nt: TGCAGCGTTGAAGGGACTAGCAGTCGTAATGAGCAGTTCTTC
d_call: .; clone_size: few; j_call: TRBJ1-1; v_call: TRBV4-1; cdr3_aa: CASSSSRGELGTEAFF; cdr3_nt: TGCGCCAGCAGCTCATCTCGGGGTGAGTTGGGCACTGAAGCTTTCTTT
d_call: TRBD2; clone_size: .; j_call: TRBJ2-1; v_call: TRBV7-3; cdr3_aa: CASSFLAGGPSYNEQFF; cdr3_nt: TGTGCCAGCAGCTTCTTAGCGGGGGGCCCCTCCTACAATGAGCAGTTCTTC
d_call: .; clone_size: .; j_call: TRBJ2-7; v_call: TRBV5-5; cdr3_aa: CASSTDVLSYEQYF; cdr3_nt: TGTGCCAGCAGTACAGACGTCCTTAGCTACGAGCAGTACTTC
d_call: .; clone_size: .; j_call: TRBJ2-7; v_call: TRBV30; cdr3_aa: CAWIKWGDPYEQYF; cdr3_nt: TGTGCCTGGATCAAATGGGGGGACCCCTACGAGCAGTACTTC
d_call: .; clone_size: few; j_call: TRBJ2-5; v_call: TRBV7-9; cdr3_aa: CASSLDREETQYF; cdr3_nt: TGTGCCAGCAGCTTAGACAGGGAAGAGACCCAGTACTTC
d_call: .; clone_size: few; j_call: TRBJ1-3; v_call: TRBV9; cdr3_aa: CASSKKQNTIYF; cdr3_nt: TGTGCCAGCAGCAAAAAGCAAAACACCATATATTTT
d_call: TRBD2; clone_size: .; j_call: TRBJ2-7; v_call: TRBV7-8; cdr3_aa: CASSPVATGTRTPYEQYF; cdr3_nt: TGTGCCAGCAGCCCGGTCGCAACTGGGACTAGGACCCCCTACGAGCAGTACTTC
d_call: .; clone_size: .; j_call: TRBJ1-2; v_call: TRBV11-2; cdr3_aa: CASSIQTGRDGYTF; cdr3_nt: TGTGCCAGCAGCATCCAAACAGGGAGGGATGGCTACACCTTC
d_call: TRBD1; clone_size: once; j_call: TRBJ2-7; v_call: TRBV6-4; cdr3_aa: CASSPGQGAYEQYF; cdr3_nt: TGTGCCAGCAGTCCGGGACAGGGGGCCTACGAGCAGTACTTC
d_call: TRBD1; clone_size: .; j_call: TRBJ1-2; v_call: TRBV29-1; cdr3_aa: CSGGDSDTNYGYTF; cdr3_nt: TGCAGCGGGGGGGACAGCGACACTAACTATGGCTACACCTTC
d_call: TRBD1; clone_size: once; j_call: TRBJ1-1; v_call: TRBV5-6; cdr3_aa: CASSLSGGRTEAFF; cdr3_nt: TGTGCCAGCAGCTTGTCAGGGGGGCGCACTGAAGCTTTCTTT
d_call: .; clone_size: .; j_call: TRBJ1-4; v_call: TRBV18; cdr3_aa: CASSPPRSETNEKLFF; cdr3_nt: TGTGCCAGCTCACCACCGAGGTCGGAAACTAATGAAAAACTGTTTTTT